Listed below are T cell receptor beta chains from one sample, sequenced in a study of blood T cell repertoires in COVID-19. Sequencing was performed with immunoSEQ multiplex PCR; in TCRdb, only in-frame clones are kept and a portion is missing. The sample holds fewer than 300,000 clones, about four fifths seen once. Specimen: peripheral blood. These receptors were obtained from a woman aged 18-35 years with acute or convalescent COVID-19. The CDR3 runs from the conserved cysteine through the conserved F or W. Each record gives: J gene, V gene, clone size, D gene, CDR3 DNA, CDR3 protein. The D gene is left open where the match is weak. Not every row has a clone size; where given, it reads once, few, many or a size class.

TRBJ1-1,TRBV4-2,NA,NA,TGTGCCAGCAGCTCAGACTGGGTCGCTGAAGCTTTCTTT,CASSSDWVAEAFF
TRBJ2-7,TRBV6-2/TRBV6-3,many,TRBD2,TGTGCCAGCAGCAGGACTAGCACTCTCCTCTACGAGCAGTACTTC,CASSRTSTLLYEQYF
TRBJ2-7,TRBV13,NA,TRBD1,TGTGCCAGCAGCTTGACAGGGGAGCCCTACGAGCAGTACTTC,CASSLTGEPYEQYF
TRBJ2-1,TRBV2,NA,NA,TGTGCCAGCAGTGACGACTCCCGGCCTGAGCAGTTCTTC,CASSDDSRPEQFF
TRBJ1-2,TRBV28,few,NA,TGTGCCAGCAGTTCCCACCCCCGGACTGGAGGGAACTATGGCTACACCTTC,CASSSHPRTGGNYGYTF
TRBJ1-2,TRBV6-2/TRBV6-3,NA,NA,TGTGCCAGCAGTTACCCTTTGGGAGAAACCGACTATGGCTACACCTTC,CASSYPLGETDYGYTF
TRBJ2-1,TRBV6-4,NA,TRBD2,TGTGCCAGCAGTGAACTAGCGGGAGGGGGCAATGAGCAGTTCTTC,CASSELAGGGNEQFF
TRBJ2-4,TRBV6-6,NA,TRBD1,TGTGCCAGCAGTGGGGACAGTTATGGGGCCAAAAACATTCAGTACTTC,CASSGDSYGAKNIQYF
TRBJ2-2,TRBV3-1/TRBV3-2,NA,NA,TGTGCCAGCAGCCGCCTGGGGGGTGACACCGGGGAGCTGTTTTTT,CASSRLGGDTGELFF
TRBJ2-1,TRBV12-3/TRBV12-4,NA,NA,TGTGCCAGCAGAAGAGGCGGTGAGCAGTTCTTC,CASRRGGEQFF
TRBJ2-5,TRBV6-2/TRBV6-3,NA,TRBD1,TGTGCCAGCAGTGCTTTGGGGACAGGGGCCGAGACCCAGTACTTC,CASSALGTGAETQYF
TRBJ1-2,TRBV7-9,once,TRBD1,TGTGCCAGCAGTGGACAGGGCCTTGGAAGTGGCTACACCTTC,CASSGQGLGSGYTF
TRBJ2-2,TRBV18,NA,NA,TGTGCCAGCTCACCCGGACAGCGCGTCGGGGAGCTGTTTTTT,CASSPGQRVGELFF
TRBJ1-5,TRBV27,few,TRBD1,TGTGCCAGCAGTCGGAATACAGGGGGGGGCAATCAGCCCCAGCATTTT,CASSRNTGGGNQPQHF
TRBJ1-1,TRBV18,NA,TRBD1,TGTGCCAGCTCACCTTATACAGGGGGCGTTTCGGGAACTGAAGCTTTCTTT,CASSPYTGGVSGTEAFF
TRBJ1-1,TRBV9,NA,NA,TGTGCCAGCAGCGTAGCGGACTGGAACACTGAAGCTTTCTTT,CASSVADWNTEAFF
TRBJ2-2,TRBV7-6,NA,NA,TGTGCCAGCAGCTTAGAGGCGGGACTTAACACCGGGGAGCTGTTTTTT,CASSLEAGLNTGELFF
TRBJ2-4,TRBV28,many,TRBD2,TGTGCCAGCGGGACTAGCGGAGGAGGGGGGGCCAAAAACATTCAGTACTTC,CASGTSGGGGAKNIQYF
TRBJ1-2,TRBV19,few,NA,TGTGCCAGTAGCACCCGAGCCGGTGGCAGGGGAAACTATGGCTACACCTTC,CASSTRAGGRGNYGYTF
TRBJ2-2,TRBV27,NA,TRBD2,TGTGCCAGCAGTTTCCGTATGACTAGCGGGATGATCCCCGGGGAGCTGTTTTTT,CASSFRMTSGMIPGELFF
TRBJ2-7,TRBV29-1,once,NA,TGCAGCGTTAGGCAGGGGTACTACGAGCAGTACTTC,CSVRQGYYEQYF
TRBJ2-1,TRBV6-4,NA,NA,TGTGCCAGCAGCAAGGCTAGCGAGAATAGGGAGCAGTTCTTC,CASSKASENREQFF
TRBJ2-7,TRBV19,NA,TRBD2,TGTGCCAGTAGTGTGGGACTAGCGGCCTCCTACGAGCAGTACTTC,CASSVGLAASYEQYF
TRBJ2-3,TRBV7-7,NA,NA,TGTGCTAGCAGCTCAAGTGGGCGAGATACGCAGTATTTT,CASSSSGRDTQYF
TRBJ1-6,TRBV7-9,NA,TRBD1,TGTGCCAGCACCTCTTATGGGGACAGCTTCAATTCACCCCTCCACTTT,CASTSYGDSFNSPLHF
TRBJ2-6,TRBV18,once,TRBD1,TGTGCCAGCTCACCAACACAGGGGGGCATTTCCTCTGGGGCCAACGTCCTGACTTTC,CASSPTQGGISSGANVLTF